One sample yielded the 18 T cell receptor beta chains listed below, sequenced in a study of blood T cell repertoires in COVID-19. Clones were sequenced by immunoSEQ multiplex PCR, and TCRdb holds only the in-frame ones, with some missing. The sample contains about 83,000 clones, around 83% of which appear only once. The source material was peripheral blood. The origin of the receptors is a woman aged 80 or older in a cohort sampled during active or convalescent COVID-19.

The V gene is TRBV30, the J gene TRBJ1-1, with 7 bases matching TRBD1. This CDR3 is built from 13 residues. Looked up from germline, CDR1 is GTSNPN and CDR2 is SVGIG (reference sequence). Trimming at V came to 7 bases and at J to 4 bases, leaving 9 bases not matched to a gene. CDR3 DNA: TGTGCCTACGCACAGGGGTTGGTCACTGAAGCTTTCTTT. It specifies CAYAQGLVTEAFF.

The CDR3 DNA follows: TGTGCCAGCAGCTCCGGGACTCGATTATACAATGAGCAGTTCTTC. Amino acids: CASSSGTRLYNEQFF. This chain links TRBV6-5 with TRBJ2-1; D perhaps matches TRBD2 (6 bases). The germline V gene has CDR1 MNHEY and CDR2 SVGAGI. Trimming took off 6 bases at V and 4 bases at J, with 16 bases between the two ends. CDR3 length: 15 amino acids.

The rearrangement uses TRBV3-1 (or the pseudogene TRBV3-2) and TRBJ1-2; D is undetermined. Trimming pared 0 bases from V and 5 bases from J, leaving 10 bases between. The germline gives CDR1 LGHDT, CDR2 YNNKEL (reference sequence). There are 14 residues in the CDR3. The CDR3 loop reads CASSQEVEAYGYTF. In DNA, the CDR3 is TGTGCCAGCAGCCAAGAGGTGGAGGCTTATGGCTACACCTTC.

The V and J genes are TRBV6-6 and TRBJ2-1, with 8 nucleotides matching TRBD2. Germline CDR1 reads MNHNY; CDR2 reads SVGAGI (reference sequence). V lost 5 bases and J lost 7; bases outside the gene matches: 13. The CDR3 loop spans 16 amino acids. The CDR3 sequence is CASSPPGSGSSNEQFF. Written as DNA, the CDR3 is TGTGCCAGCAGTCCACCGGGGAGCGGGAGTAGTAATGAGCAGTTCTTC.

The chain employs TRBV28 and TRBJ1-5, with D perhaps matching TRBD1 (6 bases). Germline CDR1 is MDHEN and CDR2 is SYDVKM. The CDR3 sequence is 14 residues long. Trimming took off 6 bases at V and 6 bases at J, with 15 bases between the two ends. The CDR3 loop is CASRGRGLIQPQHF. Written as DNA, the CDR3 is TGTGCCAGCAGGGGCAGGGGCCTCATTCAGCCCCAGCATTTT.

The chain links TRBV3-1 (or the pseudogene TRBV3-2) to TRBJ1-2; 7 nucleotides align to TRBD1. The V gene's germline CDR1 is LGHDT and CDR2 YNNKEL (reference sequence). The CDR3 extends over 13 amino acids. J was trimmed by 4 bases and V by 4 bases; bases with no gene match: 3. Here the CDR3 reads CASSLRDSYGYTF. CDR3 in DNA: TGTGCCAGCAGCCTAAGGGACAGCTATGGCTACACCTTC.

CDR3 bases: TGCGCCAGCAGCTTGGGACAGGGGGCGGCGTACGAGCAGTACTTC. Translation: CASSLGQGAAYEQYF. The genes are TRBV5-1 and TRBJ2-7, with 10 bases lining up with TRBD1. The CDR3 length is 15 residues. With V trimmed by 0 bases and J by 4 bases, 4 bases remained unmatched. Per germline, CDR1 SGHRS and CDR2 YFSETQ. The full variable domain, rest sourced from reference TRBV5-1 and TRBJ2-7, is KAGVTQTPRYLIKTRGQQVTLSCSPISGHRSVSWYQQTPGQGLQFLFEYFSETQRNKGNFPGRFSGRQFSNSRSEMNVSTLELGDSALYLCASSLGQGAAYEQYFGPGTRLTVT.

J is TRBJ1-4 and V is TRBV30; 7 nucleotides line up with TRBD1. The V gene's germline CDR1 is GTSNPN and CDR2 SVGIG (reference sequence). With V trimmed by 0 bases and J by 4 bases, 8 bases remained unmatched. The CDR3 consists of 16 residues. CDR3: CAWSVLRRGLNEKLFF. The CDR3 DNA reads TGTGCCTGGAGTGTACTTCGGAGGGGGCTTAATGAAAAACTGTTTTTT.

This clone has a count of ten or more. The chain carries TRBV2 and TRBJ2-1; 12 nucleotides match TRBD2. The CDR3 contains 17 residues. Germline CDR1 is SNHLY and CDR2 is FYNNEI. J lost 0 bases, V lost 5 bases, and 5 bases had no gene match. CDR3 DNA: TGTGCCAGCAGTTTTCTAGCGGGAGGGAACTCCTACAATGAGCAGTTCTTC. As protein: CASSFLAGGNSYNEQFF.

The genes are TRBV27 and TRBJ2-3, with TRBD2 as a possible D gene (5 bases). Trimming stripped 7 bases from V and 4 bases from J, with 9 bases between. This CDR3 comprises 12 residues. Germline CDR1 MNHEY, CDR2 SMNVEV (reference sequence). CDR3 in amino acids: CASKNGADTQYF. In nucleotides, the CDR3 is TGTGCCAGCAAAAACGGGGCAGATACGCAGTATTTT.

The V and J genes are TRBV5-5 and TRBJ2-3; 10 nucleotides align to TRBD1. This CDR3 has 16 residues. Losses at the gene ends were 4 bases for V and 1 base for J; bases not matched to a gene: 6. Germline V gene lookup returns CDR1 SGHKS and CDR2 YYEKEE (reference sequence). The DNA for the CDR3 is TGTGCCAGCAGCCCCCCAGGGACAGGGGGCACAGATACGCAGTATTTT. This gives the protein CASSPPGTGGTDTQYF.

The chain couples TRBV6-5 to TRBJ2-1; possibly TRBD1 for D (5 bases). The ends were cut back, 9 bases at V and 9 bases at J, with 18 bases in the middle. Germline V gene data show CDR1 as MNHEY and CDR2 as SVGAGI. The CDR3 is made up of 13 amino acids. The CDR3 loop reads CASDRNTGCEQFF. As DNA, the CDR3 is TGTGCCAGTGACAGAAATACAGGATGTGAGCAGTTCTTC.

The CDR3 DNA reads TGTGCCATCAGTGAGTCCACAAATCAGCCCCAGCATTTT. It codes for CAISESTNQPQHF. V usage is TRBV10-3 and J usage is TRBJ1-5; D gene uncertain. The CDR3 loop spans 13 amino acids. Trimming took off 0 bases at V and 4 bases at J, with 4 bases between the two ends. The germline V gene encodes CDR1 ENHRY and CDR2 SYGVKD.

This CDR3 is CASSTGSANQPQHF. CDR3 bases: TGTGCCAGTAGTACAGGGTCCGCCAATCAGCCCCAGCATTTT. The chain uses TRBV19 and TRBJ1-5, with D tentatively TRBD1 (5 bases). The CDR3 has 14 amino acids. Per germline, CDR1 LNHDA and CDR2 SQIVND (reference sequence). V dropped 4 bases and J dropped 3 bases, with 10 bases sitting between them.

CDR3 DNA sequence: TGCAGCGCTGCCCAGGGTATATACACTGAAGCTTTCTTT. Amino acid sequence: CSAAQGIYTEAFF. V gene TRBV29-1 combines with J gene TRBJ1-1; tentative D call: TRBD1 (5 bases). CDR3 size: 13 residues. The germline gives CDR1 SQVTM, CDR2 ANQGSEA. Deletions cut 7 bases from V and 3 bases from J, with 15 bases between.

The rearrangement uses TRBV5-4 and TRBJ1-2, with 8 bases lining up with TRBD1. The CDR3 runs 15 residues. V was clipped by 4 bases and J by 5 bases; unmatched bases: 10. CDR1 SGHNT and CDR2 YYREEE come from the germline V gene (reference sequence). The CDR3 DNA reads TGTGCCAGCAGCCGCAGGGGGCCGGAAATATATGGCTACACCTTC. It yields the protein CASSRRGPEIYGYTF.

The chain uses TRBV27 and TRBJ2-2, with TRBD2 identical over 8 bases. The CDR3 covers 13 residues. J gave up 7 bases and V 7 bases, and 5 bases lay outside the gene matches. Germline lookup yields CDR1 MNHEY and CDR2 SMNVEV (reference sequence). The CDR3 reads CASKTSGSGELFF. The CDR3 bases are TGTGCCAGCAAAACCAGCGGGAGCGGGGAGCTGTTTTTT.

The CDR3 sequence is CASRPGTGNGLFF. The CDR3 DNA reads TGTGCCAGCAGACCCGGCACAGGGAACGGACTGTTTTTT. V and J are TRBV6-5 and TRBJ1-4; possible D gene TRBD1, 6 bases. Germline CDR1 is MNHEY and CDR2 is SVGAGI. V was cut by 6 bases and J by 13 bases, with 18 bases left in between. This CDR3 region has 13 residues.